The 9 T cell receptor beta chains in this list originate from one sample, sequenced in a study of shared clonotypes between healthy human individuals. Data came from immunoSEQ multiplex PCR; TCRdb stores just in-frame clones and leaves some out. The repertoire holds 450,000 to 500,000 clones, about three quarters seen once, with roughly 13% in the top ten. The sample consisted of PBMCs. Receptor source: a woman in her forties in good health. Some clones in this sample may be carry-over from other donors' samples.

V usage is TRBV7-6 and J usage is TRBJ1-1; D is ambiguous. This CDR3 has 14 amino acids. Germline V gene data show CDR1 as SGHVS and CDR2 as FNYEAQ. V was cut by 5 bases and J by 4 bases, with 14 bases left in between. The chain's CDR3 is CASSPEVQGTEAFF. The CDR3, as DNA: TGTGCCAGCAGCCCAGAGGTCCAAGGCACTGAAGCTTTCTTT.

This clone has only a few counts. The gene calls are TRBV2 and TRBJ2-7; D not resolved. This CDR3 comprises 12 residues. Germline CDR1 reads SNHLY; CDR2 reads FYNNEI. Trimming took 1 base from V and 6 from J, leaving 7 bases between them. This chain's CDR3 is CASSEGFTEQYF. The CDR3, as DNA: TGTGCCAGCAGTGAAGGGTTTACCGAGCAGTACTTC. Full variable domain (outside the CDR3, taken from reference TRBV2 and TRBJ2-7): EPEVTQTPSHQVTQMGQEVILRCVPISNHLYFYWYRQILGQKVEFLVSFYNNEISEKSEIFDDQFSVERPDGSNFTLKIRSTKLEDSAMYFCASSEGFTEQYFGPGTRLTVT.

This sequence joins TRBV7-9 and TRBJ2-1; the D is unclear. V was trimmed by 5 bases and J by 8 bases, leaving 10 bases between them. The V gene's germline CDR1 is SEHNR and CDR2 FQNEAQ (reference sequence). The CDR3 is 12 residues long. The CDR3 sequence is CASSRTLDEQFF. The CDR3 bases are TGTGCCAGCAGCAGAACCTTGGATGAGCAGTTCTTC. The full variable domain, its missing parts supplied by reference TRBV7-9 and TRBJ2-1, is DTGVSQNPRHKITKRGQNVTFRCDPISEHNRLYWYRQTLGQGPEFLTYFQNEAQLEKSRLLSDRFSAERPKGSFSTLEIQRTEQGDSAMYLCASSRTLDEQFFGPGTRLTVL.

CDR3 residues: CAIGRGLSNQPQHF. CDR3 DNA: TGTGCCATCGGGAGGGGGTTAAGCAATCAGCCCCAGCATTTT. The chain uses TRBV10-3 and TRBJ1-5, with a weak D call TRBD1 (6 bases). Germline CDR1 is ENHRY and CDR2 is SYGVKD. Between the trimmed V and J ends, which lost 8 bases and 1 base, there was a span of 12 bases. The CDR3 loop spans 14 amino acids.

The rearrangement links TRBV6-6 to TRBJ2-1, with D possibly called TRBD1 or TRBD2 (5 bases each). CDR1 is MNHNY, CDR2 SVGAGI, per germline (reference sequence). Trimming removed 2 bases from V and 12 bases from J, with 11 bases in between. The CDR3 runs 12 residues. The CDR3 DNA reads TGTGCCAGCAGTTACCTGGGGACCGGGCAGTTCTTC. Its protein product is CASSYLGTGQFF.

This clone was seen once. This sequence joins TRBV6-6 and TRBJ2-5, with D perhaps matching TRBD1 (6 bases). The CDR3 has 14 amino acids. Germline V gives CDR1 MNHNY, CDR2 SVGAGI (reference sequence). Between the trimmed V and J ends, which lost 8 bases and 2 bases, there was a span of 15 bases. The CDR3 DNA reads TGTGCCAGCCGGGTGAGCGGACAGCAAGAGACCCAGTACTTC. This encodes CASRVSGQQETQYF.

The J gene is TRBJ2-2, the V gene TRBV7-2; 8 bases are a match to TRBD1. V was pared by 2 bases and J by 6 bases, with 11 bases of the junction left unmatched. Germline V gene data show CDR1 as SGHTA and CDR2 as FQGNSA. CDR3 size: 17 residues. The CDR3: CASSLRGPGGAAGELFF. The CDR3 DNA sequence: TGTGCCAGCAGCTTACGGGGGCCAGGGGGCGCCGCCGGGGAGCTGTTTTTT.

V gene TRBV5-1 combines with J gene TRBJ2-2, with 10 bases aligning to TRBD1. The CDR3 runs 16 residues. Trimming took 4 bases from V and 6 from J; bases not matched to a gene: 9. The germline V gene encodes CDR1 SGHRS and CDR2 YFSETQ. In DNA, the CDR3 is TGCGCCAGCAGCAGCGGGACAGGGGAAGGGGCCGGGGAGCTGTTTTTT. This translates into CASSSGTGEGAGELFF.

The chain is built from TRBV11-3 and TRBJ2-7, with 7 bases identical to TRBD1. Germline loops: CDR1 SGHNT, CDR2 YENEEA. Trimming at V came to 5 bases and at J to 4 bases, leaving 5 bases not matched to a gene. There are 13 residues in the CDR3. CDR3 nucleotide sequence: TGTGCCAGCAGCCCAGGGACAGCTTACGAGCAGTACTTC. It yields the protein CASSPGTAYEQYF.